The 25 T cell receptor beta chains given below trace back to one sample, sequenced in a study of cytomegalovirus exposure and HLA in healthy donors. Repertoires were generated with immunoSEQ multiplex PCR, while TCRdb's copy carries only in-frame clones and drops some. The data show 100,000 to 150,000 clones, approximately 89% seen once. Sequenced sample: PBMCs. The receptors stem from a woman between 18 and 29 years old in good health and CMV-seronegative.

The genes are TRBV13 and TRBJ1-2, with 11 bases aligning to TRBD1. V shed 4 bases, J shed 2 bases, and the junction held 3 bases outside the gene matches. Germline assignment: CDR1 PRHDT and CDR2 FYEKMQ (reference sequence). The CDR3 is made up of 15 amino acids. CDR3 bases: TGTGCCAGCAGCTCCGGACAGGGGGCGAACTATGGCTACACCTTC. Encoded protein: CASSSGQGANYGYTF.

The chain has TRBV6-1 and TRBJ2-1; 7 bases agree with TRBD2. After removal of 2 bases from V and 6 bases from J, the junction contained 7 bases not matched to a gene. Germline V gene data show CDR1 as MNHNS and CDR2 as SASEGT. This CDR3 contains 15 residues. CDR3 nucleotide sequence: TGTGCCAGCAGTGAAATGCTGACTAGCACCAATGAGCAGTTCTTC. This gives the protein CASSEMLTSTNEQFF.

The chain recombines TRBV5-1 with TRBJ1-1, with 9 bases that match TRBD1. V was clipped by 3 bases and J by 11 bases; unmatched bases: 8. This CDR3 has 13 residues. Germline values: CDR1 SGHRS, CDR2 YFSETQ. The CDR3 reads CASSSTTGGVAFF. The CDR3 coding sequence is TGCGCCAGCAGCTCCACTACAGGGGGCGTCGCTTTCTTT.

The chain has TRBV29-1 and TRBJ2-2; D is possibly TRBD2 (5 bases). Trimming cost V 4 bases and J 2 bases, with 11 bases left between them. The length of the CDR3 is 14 residues. Looked up from germline, CDR1 is SQVTM and CDR2 is ANQGSEA. CDR3 region: CSVAGGRNTGELFF. CDR3 nucleotide sequence: TGCAGCGTTGCTGGCGGGCGAAACACCGGGGAGCTGTTTTTT.

This clone appeared once. J is TRBJ2-1 and V is TRBV2, with D perhaps matching TRBD2 (5 bases). The CDR3 is 13 residues long. Trimming cost V 2 bases and J 8 bases, with 10 bases left between them. Germline V gene lookup returns CDR1 SNHLY and CDR2 FYNNEI. The CDR3 is CASSELLLDEQFF. For the CDR3, the DNA is TGTGCCAGCAGTGAACTACTACTAGATGAGCAGTTCTTC.

The rearrangement links TRBV27 to TRBJ2-1, with 9 nucleotides matching TRBD1. This CDR3 region has 16 residues. The ends lost 5 bases at V and 5 bases at J; junction bases unmatched: 10. The V gene's germline CDR1 is MNHEY and CDR2 SMNVEV (reference sequence). As DNA, the CDR3 is TGTGCCAGCAGTACCATGCCGGGACAGGGAAACAATGAGCAGTTCTTC. Amino acids: CASSTMPGQGNNEQFF.

The V call is TRBV7-9, the J call TRBJ2-7; D might be TRBD2 (5 bases). Germline V lookup: CDR1 SEHNR, CDR2 FQNEAQ (reference sequence). CDR3 length: 15 residues. V gave up 4 bases and J gave up 2 bases, with 15 bases separating them. The CDR3 bases are TGTGCCAGCAGCTCGTGGAGGAACGGCGCCTACGAGCAGTACTTC. Its translation: CASSSWRNGAYEQYF.

The rearrangement links TRBV7-9 to TRBJ1-2, with D unresolved. V lost 4 bases to trimming and J lost 4 bases, with 7 bases between them. The CDR3 is 12 residues long. CDR1 and CDR2 (germline): SEHNR, FQNEAQ (reference sequence). The CDR3 coding sequence is TGTGCCAGCAGCTCCCAGTTCTATGGCTACACCTTC. Protein sequence: CASSSQFYGYTF.

The chain has TRBV19 and TRBJ1-5; D not resolved. Trimming shortened V by 5 bases and J by 2 bases, and 19 bases separated the two germline ends. The CDR3 consists of 17 residues. Germline CDR1 is LNHDA and CDR2 is SQIVND (reference sequence). The CDR3 nucleotides are TGTGCCAGTAGTCACCCCCCGACTAACTATGGCAATCAGCCCCAGCATTTT. This sequence encodes CASSHPPTNYGNQPQHF.

This clone has only one observation. V is TRBV27 and J is TRBJ2-1; D is ambiguous. The V gene's germline CDR1 is MNHEY and CDR2 SMNVEV (reference sequence). The V and J ends lost 2 bases and 4 bases respectively, with 6 bases between them. This CDR3 has 13 residues. The CDR3 DNA is TGTGCCAGCAGTTTAAACAGTTACAATGAGCAGTTCTTC. Translated: CASSLNSYNEQFF.

Ten or more counts support this clone. The chain joins TRBV6-4 to TRBJ2-3; 7 bases are shared with TRBD2. From germline, CDR1 is MRHNA and CDR2 SNTAGT. J gave up 2 bases and V 4 bases, and 6 bases lay outside the gene matches. The CDR3 has 15 residues. In DNA form, the CDR3 reads TGTGCCAGCAGTGGACTAGCAGGGTCCACAGATACGCAGTATTTT. Protein product: CASSGLAGSTDTQYF.

The chain combines TRBV7-2 with TRBJ2-1, with 7 bases lining up with TRBD1. V was pared by 5 bases and J by 7 bases, with 8 bases of the junction left unmatched. This CDR3 is built from 14 residues. CDR1 and CDR2 from the germline V gene are SGHTA and FQGNSA. CDR3 sequence: CASSAHRGQNEQFF. CDR3 sequence (DNA): TGTGCCAGCAGCGCCCACAGGGGTCAGAATGAGCAGTTCTTC.

This sequence joins TRBV7-9 and TRBJ2-4, with 8 bases that match TRBD1. The trim removed 10 bases at V and 1 base at J, leaving 6 bases unmatched. CDR3 length: 14 residues. Germline CDR1 SEHNR, CDR2 FQNEAQ (reference sequence). CDR3 DNA: TGTGCCATCGGGACAGGCATGGCCAAAAACATTCAGTACTTC. Amino acid sequence: CAIGTGMAKNIQYF.

The chain recombines TRBV4-2 with TRBJ2-1; TRBD2 matches at 10 bases. Per germline, CDR1 LGHNA and CDR2 YNFKEQ. The CDR3 covers 17 residues. After removal of 1 base from V and 10 bases from J, the junction contained 13 bases not matched to a gene. The CDR3 DNA is TGTGCCAGCAGCCAAGGCTCTTCGTCTAGCGGGGGCCCGGAGCAGTTCTTC. It translates to CASSQGSSSSGGPEQFF.

The CDR3 nucleotides are TGTGCCAGCAGTTTGTTCCAGGGTCAGCCCCAGCATTTT. Its protein is CASSLFQGQPQHF. J is TRBJ1-5 and V is TRBV27, with a possible D match to TRBD1 (5 bases). The germline V and J ends were trimmed by 3 bases and 6 bases, with 9 bases remaining between them. The CDR3 is 13 amino acids. CDR1 and CDR2 from the germline V gene are MNHEY and SMNVEV (reference sequence).

This clone is a singleton in its sample. V is TRBV4-2 and J is TRBJ2-7, with 8 bases that match TRBD1. The germline gives CDR1 LGHNA, CDR2 YNFKEQ. The ends lost 0 bases at V and 2 bases at J; junction bases unmatched: 0. The length of the CDR3 is 14 residues. The CDR3 sequence is CASSQETGAYEQYF. CDR3 nucleotide sequence: TGTGCCAGCAGCCAAGAGACAGGGGCCTACGAGCAGTACTTC.

CDR3 in DNA: TGTGCCAGCAGTCCTAGCGCCCCAGAGACCCAGTACTTC. Translating it yields CASSPSAPETQYF. The V and J genes are TRBV6-6 and TRBJ2-5, with D tentatively TRBD2 (6 bases). Germline-derived CDR1 and CDR2 are MNHNY and SVGAGI (reference sequence). Trimming took off 5 bases at V and 4 bases at J, with 11 bases between the two ends. The CDR3 totals 13 residues.

The V and J genes are TRBV28 and TRBJ1-3, with 7 nucleotides matching TRBD1. The junction had 11 bases not matched to a gene; V was cut back by 8 bases and J by 10 bases. The CDR3 is 13 amino acids. Per the germline V gene, CDR1 is MDHEN and CDR2 is SYDVKM. The CDR3 reads CASGEQGTGTIYF. CDR3 sequence (DNA): TGTGCCAGCGGGGAACAGGGGACTGGGACCATATATTTT.

This clone showed up just once. The chain couples TRBV27 to TRBJ2-7, with 10 bases lining up with TRBD1. The CDR3 spans 15 residues. Trimming cost V 6 bases and J 3 bases; bases outside gene matches: 8. Germline lookup yields CDR1 MNHEY and CDR2 SMNVEV (reference sequence). CDR3 loop: CASSPSGTGVYEQYF. The CDR3 region has the DNA TGTGCCAGCAGCCCCTCCGGGACAGGGGTCTACGAGCAGTACTTC.

CDR3 sequence: CATRQGAGNSPLHF. DNA for the CDR3: TGTGCCACACGGCAGGGGGCTGGGAATTCACCCCTCCACTTT. The V and J genes are TRBV7-9 and TRBJ1-6; 8 nucleotides agree with TRBD1. The trim removed 10 bases at V and 7 bases at J, leaving 9 bases unmatched. This CDR3 comprises 14 residues. The germline CDR1 and CDR2 sequences are SEHNR and FQNEAQ (reference sequence). Full variable domain (outside the CDR3, taken from reference TRBV7-9 and TRBJ1-6): DTGVSQNPRHKITKRGQNVTFRCDPISEHNRLYWYRQTLGQGPEFLTYFQNEAQLEKSRLLSDRFSAERPKGSFSTLEIQRTEQGDSAMYLCATRQGAGNSPLHFGNGTRLTVT.

The V and J genes are TRBV5-1 and TRBJ1-5; 7 nucleotides agree with TRBD1. Trimming at V came to 5 bases and at J to 4 bases, leaving 9 bases not matched to a gene. Looked up from germline, CDR1 is SGHRS and CDR2 is YFSETQ. The CDR3 contains 15 residues. The CDR3 nucleotides read TGCGCCAGCAGTAAAACAGGGGAAGGAAATCAGCCCCAGCATTTT. This gives the protein CASSKTGEGNQPQHF.

The chain joins TRBV7-2 to TRBJ2-1; 7 bases agree with TRBD2. Unmatched junction bases numbered 5, after V lost 3 bases and J lost 0 bases. Germline V gene data show CDR1 as SGHTA and CDR2 as FQGNSA. The CDR3 contains 16 residues. The CDR3 DNA is TGTGCCAGCAGCTTTGATGGGGGGGGCTCCTACAATGAGCAGTTCTTC. Residues: CASSFDGGGSYNEQFF.

This clone showed up just a few times. The rearrangement uses TRBV15 and TRBJ1-5, with TRBD1 matching 7 bases. The CDR3 has 13 amino acids. The ends lost 6 bases at V and 6 bases at J; junction bases unmatched: 5. The V gene's germline CDR1 is LNHNV and CDR2 YYDKDF (reference sequence). CDR3 bases: TGTGCCACCAGGGACTCAGGGGGTCAGCCCCAGCATTTT. It translates to CATRDSGGQPQHF.

This clone was recorded many times. The chain is built from TRBV2 and TRBJ1-2; D is undetermined. Germline CDR1 reads SNHLY; CDR2 reads FYNNEI. V lost 2 bases and J 6 bases, leaving 7 bases between the germline ends. The CDR3 totals 12 residues. The CDR3 bases are TGTGCCAGCAGTGAATCTGGAGATGGCTACACCTTC. This sequence encodes CASSESGDGYTF.

V usage is TRBV6-5 and J usage is TRBJ1-6; the match to TRBD1 covers 8 bases. The CDR3 has 16 amino acids. Germline CDR1 reads MNHEY; CDR2 reads SVGAGI. Trimming cost V 2 bases and J 7 bases; bases outside gene matches: 7. CDR3 nucleotides: TGTGCCAGCAGTTACGACAGGGGAACTTCCAATTCACCCCTCCACTTT. Its protein product is CASSYDRGTSNSPLHF.